These T cell receptor beta chains were read from a single sample in a study of T cell responses to AZD1222 COVID-19 vaccine. Measured with immunoSEQ multiplex PCR; TCRdb has only the in-frame clones, and not every one. The sample has approximately 140,000 clones; about 92% are singletons. The source material was peripheral blood, sampled 28 days after the second AZD1222 dose. Source of these receptors: an adult who received the AZD1222 COVID-19 vaccine. CDR3s include the opening cysteine and the closing phenylalanine or tryptophan. The D gene is left open where the match is weak. Expanded clones are given a class, and other clones once, few, many or no size at all.

d_gene: -
j_gene: TRBJ1-5
abundance: -
v_gene: TRBV4-1
CDR3nt: TGCGCCAGCAGCCACCCCGCCAGGGTTTTCCGTCAGCCCCAGCATTTT
CDR3aa: CASSHPARVFRQPQHF

d_gene: TRBD2
j_gene: TRBJ2-1
abundance: -
v_gene: TRBV5-1
CDR3nt: TGCGCCAGCAGCTTGATCCCAAACATAGCGGGAGCCTACAATGAGCAGTTCTTC
CDR3aa: CASSLIPNIAGAYNEQFF

d_gene: -
j_gene: TRBJ1-1
abundance: -
v_gene: TRBV12-3/TRBV12-4
CDR3nt: TGTGCCAGCAGTTTCGGAGCGGAAGCTTTCTTT
CDR3aa: CASSFGAEAFF

d_gene: -
j_gene: TRBJ1-3
abundance: few
v_gene: TRBV6-6
CDR3nt: TGTGCCAGTTCAAGGACTTCTGGAAACACCATATATTTT
CDR3aa: CASSRTSGNTIYF

d_gene: -
j_gene: TRBJ2-3
abundance: -
v_gene: TRBV18
CDR3nt: TGTGCCAGCTCAGAGTATACCGGGACCGGGACGGTAGATACGCAGTATTTT
CDR3aa: CASSEYTGTGTVDTQYF

d_gene: -
j_gene: TRBJ1-1
abundance: -
v_gene: TRBV6-1
CDR3nt: TGTGCCAGCAGTGAACTCCCGACAGAGAACACTGAAGCTTTCTTT
CDR3aa: CASSELPTENTEAFF

d_gene: TRBD2
j_gene: TRBJ2-2
abundance: -
v_gene: TRBV16
CDR3nt: TGTGCCAGCCAGTCTGGGAGGGACACCGGGGAGCTGTTTTTT
CDR3aa: CASQSGRDTGELFF

d_gene: -
j_gene: TRBJ1-2
abundance: -
v_gene: TRBV6-5
CDR3nt: TGTGCCAGCAGTTATTTTCTAAGGGATCACTATGGCTACACCTTC
CDR3aa: CASSYFLRDHYGYTF

d_gene: -
j_gene: TRBJ1-5
abundance: -
v_gene: TRBV24-1
CDR3nt: TGTGCCACCAGTGAAGACGCAAATCAGCCCCAGCATTTT
CDR3aa: CATSEDANQPQHF

d_gene: -
j_gene: TRBJ1-5
abundance: -
v_gene: TRBV28
CDR3nt: TGTGCCAGCAGTTTAAGGGATCAGCCCCAGCATTTT
CDR3aa: CASSLRDQPQHF

d_gene: TRBD2
j_gene: TRBJ2-1
abundance: -
v_gene: TRBV9
CDR3nt: TGTGCCAGCAGCGTCTTCTTGGGCGGGAGTAGCTCCTACAATGAGCAGTTCTTC
CDR3aa: CASSVFLGGSSSYNEQFF

d_gene: -
j_gene: TRBJ1-2
abundance: -
v_gene: TRBV28
CDR3nt: TGTGCCAGCGTGGACTCAGCTAACTATGGCTACACCTTC
CDR3aa: CASVDSANYGYTF

d_gene: -
j_gene: TRBJ2-7
abundance: -
v_gene: TRBV5-4
CDR3nt: TGTGCCAGCAGCTCGGGGACACCCCTTCCCTACGAGCAGTACTTC
CDR3aa: CASSSGTPLPYEQYF

d_gene: -
j_gene: TRBJ2-7
abundance: -
v_gene: TRBV18
CDR3nt: TGTGCCAGCTCACCATCCAGTCCCCTCGGGGAGCAGTACTTC
CDR3aa: CASSPSSPLGEQYF

d_gene: -
j_gene: TRBJ2-1
abundance: -
v_gene: TRBV2
CDR3nt: TGTGCCAGCAGTGAAGCCCGGGACCCTACTGAGCAGTTCTTC
CDR3aa: CASSEARDPTEQFF

d_gene: TRBD2
j_gene: TRBJ2-1
abundance: -
v_gene: TRBV6-5
CDR3nt: TGTGCCAGCAGTTACGGTAGCGGGCACTCCTACAATGAGCAGTTCTTC
CDR3aa: CASSYGSGHSYNEQFF

d_gene: TRBD2
j_gene: TRBJ2-7
abundance: -
v_gene: TRBV2
CDR3nt: TGTGCCAGCAGTGAGACTAGCGGGGCCTACGAGCAGTACTTC
CDR3aa: CASSETSGAYEQYF

d_gene: -
j_gene: TRBJ2-4
abundance: once
v_gene: TRBV10-3
CDR3nt: TGTGCCATCAGTAGAGGGGAGGCGCAAAACATTCAGTACTTC
CDR3aa: CAISRGEAQNIQYF

d_gene: TRBD1
j_gene: TRBJ2-5
abundance: -
v_gene: TRBV28
CDR3nt: TGTGCCAGCAGTAGGCAACAGGGGGCGGGGGAGACCCAGTACTTC
CDR3aa: CASSRQQGAGETQYF

d_gene: -
j_gene: TRBJ1-5
abundance: -
v_gene: TRBV19
CDR3nt: TGTGCCAGTAGTAAAGACACGGCCCAGCCCCAGCATTTT
CDR3aa: CASSKDTAQPQHF

d_gene: -
j_gene: TRBJ1-5
abundance: -
v_gene: TRBV6-2/TRBV6-3
CDR3nt: TGTGCCAGCAGTTACCTGGCTGGGAGCAATCAGCCCCAGCATTTT
CDR3aa: CASSYLAGSNQPQHF

d_gene: TRBD2
j_gene: TRBJ2-2
abundance: -
v_gene: TRBV4-3
CDR3nt: TGCGCCAGCAGCCAAGAGGTATGGGGGACTAAGAACACCGGGGAGCTGTTTTTT
CDR3aa: CASSQEVWGTKNTGELFF

d_gene: TRBD2
j_gene: TRBJ2-2
abundance: few
v_gene: TRBV10-3
CDR3nt: TGTGCCATCAGGGGGTCTAGCGGGAGAAGAAACACCGGGGAGCTGTTTTTT
CDR3aa: CAIRGSSGRRNTGELFF

d_gene: TRBD2
j_gene: TRBJ2-1
abundance: -
v_gene: TRBV28
CDR3nt: TGTGCCAGCGTCCCCGGGGCTAGCGGGAGCGATGAGCAGTTCTTC
CDR3aa: CASVPGASGSDEQFF

d_gene: -
j_gene: TRBJ1-2
abundance: -
v_gene: TRBV14
CDR3nt: TGTGCCAGCAGCCAAGAGGCAGGCAACTATGGCTACACCTTC
CDR3aa: CASSQEAGNYGYTF

d_gene: -
j_gene: TRBJ1-2
abundance: -
v_gene: TRBV3-1/TRBV3-2
CDR3nt: TGTGCCAGCAGTCAAGGTTGGGGGGAGGATGGCTACACCTTC
CDR3aa: CASSQGWGEDGYTF

d_gene: TRBD2
j_gene: TRBJ2-1
abundance: few
v_gene: TRBV18
CDR3nt: TGTGCCAGCTCACCACCTGCGGGAGGGCCCTACAATGAGCAGTTCTTC
CDR3aa: CASSPPAGGPYNEQFF

d_gene: -
j_gene: TRBJ1-5
abundance: -
v_gene: TRBV28
CDR3nt: TGTGCCAGCAGTTTAGTGGGACATAGCAATCAGCCCCAGCATTTT
CDR3aa: CASSLVGHSNQPQHF

d_gene: TRBD2
j_gene: TRBJ2-2
abundance: -
v_gene: TRBV15
CDR3nt: TGTGCCACCAGGGAAGAGCGGGAGACGAACACCGGGGAGCTGTTTTTT
CDR3aa: CATREERETNTGELFF

d_gene: -
j_gene: TRBJ1-1
abundance: -
v_gene: TRBV18
CDR3nt: TGTGCCAGCTCACCAGGAACGAGGATGGGACAACAAGCTTTCTTT
CDR3aa: CASSPGTRMGQQAFF

d_gene: TRBD2
j_gene: TRBJ2-1
abundance: -
v_gene: TRBV27
CDR3nt: TGTGCCAGCAGTTCCTCGGGACTAGCCAATGAGCAGTTCTTC
CDR3aa: CASSSSGLANEQFF

d_gene: -
j_gene: TRBJ2-6
abundance: -
v_gene: TRBV19
CDR3nt: TGTGCCAGTAGTATTAATCAGGTGCCTGGGGCCAACGTCCTGACTTTC
CDR3aa: CASSINQVPGANVLTF

d_gene: TRBD1
j_gene: TRBJ1-1
abundance: -
v_gene: TRBV12-5
CDR3nt: TGTGCTAGTGGTTTGGTACTTACTCGAACAGGGGCAAGGGGGAACACTGAAGCTTTCTTT
CDR3aa: CASGLVLTRTGARGNTEAFF

d_gene: TRBD1
j_gene: TRBJ1-2
abundance: -
v_gene: TRBV28
CDR3nt: TGTGCCAGCAGCAGACCGGGACAGACTAGCGGCTACACCTTC
CDR3aa: CASSRPGQTSGYTF

d_gene: -
j_gene: TRBJ2-2
abundance: -
v_gene: TRBV10-1
CDR3nt: TGCGCCAGCAGTGAGTCGGGGACCGGGGAGCTGTTTTTT
CDR3aa: CASSESGTGELFF

d_gene: -
j_gene: TRBJ1-1
abundance: -
v_gene: TRBV10-2
CDR3nt: TGCGCCAGCACCCCGACCAATGGGGGCACTGAAGCTTTCTTT
CDR3aa: CASTPTNGGTEAFF

d_gene: -
j_gene: TRBJ2-5
abundance: -
v_gene: TRBV6-2/TRBV6-3
CDR3nt: TGTGCCAGCAGCACAACTGTGGAGACCCAGTACTTC
CDR3aa: CASSTTVETQYF

d_gene: -
j_gene: TRBJ2-5
abundance: -
v_gene: TRBV7-9
CDR3nt: TGTGCCAGCAGCTTGATCGGAGAGACCCAGTACTTC
CDR3aa: CASSLIGETQYF

d_gene: TRBD1
j_gene: TRBJ1-2
abundance: -
v_gene: TRBV4-3
CDR3nt: TGCGCCAGCAGCCAAGATCGCCAGGGGGCTGTCTATGGCTACACCTTC
CDR3aa: CASSQDRQGAVYGYTF

d_gene: -
j_gene: TRBJ1-3
abundance: -
v_gene: TRBV9
CDR3nt: TGTGCCAGCAGCGTCGACAACGGAAACACCATATATTTT
CDR3aa: CASSVDNGNTIYF

d_gene: -
j_gene: TRBJ1-6
abundance: -
v_gene: TRBV11-3
CDR3nt: TGTGCCAGCAGCCTACAGGCCCGTAATTCACCCCTCCACTTT
CDR3aa: CASSLQARNSPLHF